Following are 20 T cell receptor beta chains from one sample sequenced in a study of metastatic and nonmetastatic thyroid tumors. Treatment of any kind had been given to no patient before thyroid surgery. Using MiXCR, TCRdb re-called clones from the PCR reads. The sample has over 30,000 clones; 20% to 25% are singletons. Sample: tumor tissue. The receptor source for this set is a male donor with papillary thyroid cancer or a benign thyroid nodule (not recorded which). Some clones in this sample may be carry-over from other donors' samples.

The CDR3 region has the DNA TGTGCCTGGAGTGAGGGGGGGGCAGACACCGGGGAGCTGTTTTTT. Translated, it gives CAWSEGGADTGELFF. The chain couples TRBV30 to TRBJ2-2; TRBD2 is a possible D gene (7 bases). CDR3 length equals 15 residues. Germline CDR1 reads GTSNPN; CDR2 reads SVGIG (reference sequence). The V and J ends lost 1 base and 3 bases respectively, with 12 bases between them.

V usage is TRBV5-4 and J usage is TRBJ2-7, with 10 bases identical to TRBD1. The CDR3 consists of 18 residues. Germline V CDR1 and CDR2: SGHNT, YYREEE (reference sequence). Trimming at V came to 2 bases and at J to 1 base, leaving 12 bases not matched to a gene. Here the CDR3 DNA reads TGTGCCAGCAGCTTTGGGACAGGGGTGGAAGGTTGGTCCTACGAGCAGTACTTC. Its protein is CASSFGTGVEGWSYEQYF.

The sample holds many counts of this clone. This may arise from a read error, as a much more abundant clone is one base away. This sequence joins TRBV6-1 and TRBJ2-2; 9 nucleotides line up with TRBD1. The CDR3 has 15 residues. Trimming cost V 7 bases and J 6 bases; bases outside gene matches: 9. Germline CDR1 reads MNHNS; CDR2 reads SASEGT. The CDR3 spells CASISDRGTPGELFF. Here the CDR3 DNA reads TGTGCCAGCATATCCGACAGGGGGACACCCGGGGAGCTGTTTTTT.

This chain uses TRBV10-3 with TRBJ2-7; no definite D call. The CDR3 sequence is 13 residues long. The germline V gene has CDR1 ENHRY and CDR2 SYGVKD. Trimming took 4 bases from V and 4 from J, leaving 11 bases between them. The CDR3 region is CAISALEAYEQYF. CDR3 bases: TGTGCCATCAGTGCTCTAGAAGCGTACGAGCAGTACTTC.

This clone was counted only a few times. A single base separates this from a much larger clone, so it may be a read error. Other DNA sequences from this sample encode an identical CDR3 as well. The rearrangement uses TRBV28 and TRBJ2-7; a possible D gene is TRBD2 (5 bases). Germline V gene lookup returns CDR1 MDHEN and CDR2 SYDVKM. This CDR3 is 14 amino acids long. As DNA, the CDR3 is TGCGCCAGCAGCCGGAGGTCCTGGAGTTACGAGCAGTACTTC. This codes for CASSRRSWSYEQYF.

This clone was observed at least ten times. V gene TRBV28 combines with J gene TRBJ1-4, with unresolved D. The CDR3 covers 14 residues. CDR1 is MDHEN and CDR2 is SYDVKM in the germline V gene. The germline V and J ends were trimmed by 4 bases and 4 bases, with 10 bases remaining between them. In nucleotides, the CDR3 is TGTGCCAGCAGTTCCCTTGGGTTTAATGAAAAACTGTTTTTT. Its protein product is CASSSLGFNEKLFF.

The sample holds many counts of this clone. This sequence may be a read error, since a much larger clone differs from it by one base. The same CDR3 also results from other DNA sequences found in this sample. The genes are TRBV7-2 and TRBJ2-7, with D hard to call. V was shortened by 6 bases and J by 2 bases, with 17 bases between the two germline ends. The CDR3 consists of 15 residues. The germline V gene has CDR1 SGHTA and CDR2 FQGNSA. For the CDR3, the DNA is TGTGCCAGCAGTATCGAGCGCGGCTTTACCTACGAGCAGTACTTC. Translated, it gives CASSIERGFTYEQYF.

Sample share makes this clone medium-sized. The CDR3 nucleotides are TGTGCCAGCAGTTTCCCCAGTTTCCCCTACGAGCAGTACTTC. Translating gives CASSFPSFPYEQYF. The genes are TRBV28 and TRBJ2-7, with D unclear. Trimming pared 3 bases from V and 2 bases from J, leaving 11 bases between. CDR1 MDHEN and CDR2 SYDVKM come from the germline V gene. CDR3 length: 14 amino acids. Using reference TRBV28 and TRBJ2-7 for the parts outside the CDR3, the full variable domain is DVKVTQSSRYLVKRTGEKVFLECVQDMDHENMFWYRQDPGLGLRLIYFSYDVKMKEKGDIPEGYSVSREKKERFSLILESASTNQTSMYLCASSFPSFPYEQYFGPGTRLTVT.

This clone occurred many times. This chain joins TRBV7-2 and TRBJ1-2, with 9 bases identical to TRBD1. This CDR3 has 14 amino acids. V lost 3 bases, J lost 4 bases, and 3 bases stayed unmatched. CDR1 SGHTA and CDR2 FQGNSA come from the germline V gene. In DNA form, the CDR3 reads TGTGCCAGCAGCTTCGGGACAGGGCCCTATGGCTACACCTTC. It yields the protein CASSFGTGPYGYTF.

CDR3 DNA: TGCAGTGTCACCCTAGCCACTGAGCAGTTCTTC. Protein sequence: CSVTLATEQFF. The chain has TRBV20-1 and TRBJ2-1, with TRBD2 as a possible D gene (5 bases). CDR1 is DFQATT, CDR2 SNEGSKA, per germline (reference sequence). The ends were cut back, 7 bases at V and 9 bases at J, with 13 bases in the middle. The CDR3 contains 11 residues.

There are a few counts of this clone. The CDR3 DNA reads as TGTGCCAGCAGCGGTGGGGTTAACAATGAGCAGTTCTTC. Protein sequence: CASSGGVNNEQFF. The rearrangement joins TRBV7-6 to TRBJ2-1, with D unclear. The CDR3 totals 13 residues. Trimming removed 5 bases at V and 5 bases at J, with 10 bases between. The germline gives CDR1 SGHVS, CDR2 FNYEAQ.

The V call is TRBV7-3, the J call TRBJ2-3, with 8 bases identical to TRBD1. CDR1 is SGHTA and CDR2 is FQGTGA in the germline V gene. The CDR3 loop spans 14 amino acids. The junction had 4 bases not matched to a gene; V was cut back by 5 bases and J by 3 bases. This CDR3 reads CASSIDRGTDTQYF. Written as DNA, the CDR3 is TGTGCCAGCAGCATTGACAGGGGTACAGATACGCAGTATTTT.

The CDR3 spells CASSKASGSKDTQYF. DNA for the CDR3: TGTGCCAGCAGTAAGGCTAGCGGGAGTAAGGATACGCAGTATTTT. The V call is TRBV27, the J call TRBJ2-3, with 10 nucleotides matching TRBD2. The V gene end was trimmed by 5 bases and the J gene end by 6 bases; junction bases not matched to a gene: 8. The CDR3 loop spans 15 amino acids. The germline V gene has CDR1 MNHEY and CDR2 SMNVEV (reference sequence).

This clone was seen more than once but under ten times. The V gene is TRBV7-6, the J gene TRBJ1-3, with D unresolved. CDR1 and CDR2 (germline): SGHVS, FNYEAQ. This CDR3 has 14 residues. V dropped 5 bases and J dropped 0 bases, with 8 bases sitting between them. The CDR3 sequence is CASSTTVSGNTIYF. CDR3 sequence (DNA): TGTGCCAGCAGCACCACAGTCTCTGGAAACACCATATATTTT.

As to this clone: One junction end disagrees with the germline gene, perhaps due to a read error. V usage is TRBV10-2 and J usage is TRBJ1-1; unclear D gene. This CDR3 has 13 residues. Germline CDR1 and CDR2: WSHSY and SAAADI. The CDR3 reads CASSEFGVTESFF. DNA for the CDR3: TGCGCCAGCAGTGAGTTCGGGGTCACTGAATCTTTCTTT.

This clone was detected many times. This chain joins TRBV5-1 and TRBJ2-5, with 8 bases fitting TRBD2. V trimming: 0 bases; J trimming: 4 bases; junction bases outside the gene matches: 2. The CDR3 extends over 14 amino acids. Germline V gene sequence: CDR1 SGHRS, CDR2 YFSETQ. CDR3 region: CASSLDLAGETQYF. The CDR3 DNA sequence: TGCGCCAGCAGCTTGGATCTAGCGGGAGAGACCCAGTACTTC.

This clone was observed at least ten times. This chain's CDR3 is CASSLTSGSYAKNIQYF. CDR3 DNA: TGTGCCAGTAGTTTGACTAGCGGGAGTTACGCCAAAAACATTCAGTACTTC. The V call is TRBV19, the J call TRBJ2-4; 12 bases are shared with TRBD2. CDR3 length: 17 residues. Trimming cost V 5 bases and J 1 base; bases outside gene matches: 6. The germline V gene encodes CDR1 LNHDA and CDR2 SQIVND (reference sequence).

Only one count was recorded for this clone. V is TRBV20-1 and J is TRBJ2-1; 7 bases line up with TRBD2. Germline CDR1 DFQATT, CDR2 SNEGSKA (reference sequence). V dropped 0 bases and J dropped 0; count of bases not matched to a gene: 5. The CDR3 is 16 amino acids. The CDR3, as DNA: TGCAGTGCTAGAGATGCTAGCGGTAGCTCCTACAATGAGCAGTTCTTC. Protein product: CSARDASGSSYNEQFF.

This clone was counted many times. This CDR3 reads CAWSAGTGGKNTEAFF. DNA of the CDR3: TGTGCCTGGAGTGCTGGGACAGGGGGGAAGAACACTGAAGCTTTCTTT. The V call is TRBV30, the J call TRBJ1-1; 11 bases fit TRBD1. The CDR3 has 16 amino acids. The V segment lost 1 base and the J segment 1 base; nucleotides outside the gene matches: 5. Germline loops: CDR1 GTSNPN, CDR2 SVGIG (reference sequence).

This chain joins TRBV6-1 and TRBJ2-7; 11 nucleotides match TRBD2. This CDR3 has 15 amino acids. Germline CDR1 MNHNS, CDR2 SASEGT. V dropped 5 bases and J dropped 1; count of bases not matched to a gene: 4. The CDR3 nucleotides are TGTGCCAGCAGTACCGGGACTAGCGGATCCTACGAGCAGTACTTC. Protein product: CASSTGTSGSYEQYF.